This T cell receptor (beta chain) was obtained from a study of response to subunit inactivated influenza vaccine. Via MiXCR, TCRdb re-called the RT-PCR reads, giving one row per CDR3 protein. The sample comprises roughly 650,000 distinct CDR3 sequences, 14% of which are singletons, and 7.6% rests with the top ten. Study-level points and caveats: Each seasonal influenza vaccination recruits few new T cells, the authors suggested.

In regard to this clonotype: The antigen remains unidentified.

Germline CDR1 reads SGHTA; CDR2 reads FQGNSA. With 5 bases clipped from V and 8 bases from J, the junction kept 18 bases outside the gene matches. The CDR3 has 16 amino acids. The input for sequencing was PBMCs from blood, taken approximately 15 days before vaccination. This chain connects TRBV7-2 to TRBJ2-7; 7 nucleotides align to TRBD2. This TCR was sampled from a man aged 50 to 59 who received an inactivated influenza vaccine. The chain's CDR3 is CASSPSGGGGVTKQYF. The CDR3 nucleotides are TGTGCCAGCAGCCCGAGTGGTGGGGGAGGGGTGACCAAGCAGTACTTC.